Below, one T cell receptor (beta chain) is given with its context. Antigen specificity is unknown. The table came from immunoSEQ multiplex PCR; TCRdb's copy has only in-frame clones and leaves some out. The sample lists more than 20,000 clones, around four fifths occurring once. Germline loops: CDR1 SNHLY, CDR2 FYNNEI. V lost 3 bases and J lost 1, with 13 bases in between. This CDR3 comprises 16 residues. This specimen comes from a study of graft-versus-host responses after intestinal transplantation. Study-wide context: Once they had received anti-thymocyte globulin induction, all recipients took tacrolimus and steroids for around 3 years. Study results and limitations: GvH clones appeared in recipient marrow, some first in ileum or blood.

The chain couples TRBV2 to TRBJ1-5; no definite D call. This sample comprised PBMCs, obtained 28 days after intestinal transplant. This TCR derives from a human patient who received an intestinal transplant, so some T cells may come from the graft donor. The CDR3 nucleotides read TGTGCCAGCAGTGAGGGTAGGGCCTTGAGCAATCAGCCCCAGCATTTT. Protein: CASSEGRALSNQPQHF.